The subject of this entry is one T cell receptor beta chain. Antigen unknown. One end of the junction fails to match germline, which may point to a read error. This sample stems from a study of T cell repertoires in cytomegalovirus infection. Study results and caveats: Clonotypes of TCR beta that were HLA-C-restricted and CMV-specific dominated the ex vivo response.

CDR1 and CDR2 from the germline V gene are MGHRA and YSYEKL. The CDR3 totals 15 residues. TCRdb processed the reads anew with MiXCR; each CDR3 protein has one entry. The sample holds about 920,000 distinct CDR3 sequences, around 29% seen once. The rearrangement uses TRBV4-1 and TRBJ1-6, with TRBD1 matching 9 bases. This specimen was cultured CD8+ T cells from PBMCs, taken from culture after CMV antigen stimulation. The clonotype originates from a human donor in good health (CMV status not recorded). Some clones in this sample may be carry-over from other donors' samples. Here the CDR3 reads CASSQGTGMDSPLHF. For the CDR3, the DNA is TGTGCCAGCAGCCAAGGGACAGGGATGGATTCACCCCTCCACTTT.